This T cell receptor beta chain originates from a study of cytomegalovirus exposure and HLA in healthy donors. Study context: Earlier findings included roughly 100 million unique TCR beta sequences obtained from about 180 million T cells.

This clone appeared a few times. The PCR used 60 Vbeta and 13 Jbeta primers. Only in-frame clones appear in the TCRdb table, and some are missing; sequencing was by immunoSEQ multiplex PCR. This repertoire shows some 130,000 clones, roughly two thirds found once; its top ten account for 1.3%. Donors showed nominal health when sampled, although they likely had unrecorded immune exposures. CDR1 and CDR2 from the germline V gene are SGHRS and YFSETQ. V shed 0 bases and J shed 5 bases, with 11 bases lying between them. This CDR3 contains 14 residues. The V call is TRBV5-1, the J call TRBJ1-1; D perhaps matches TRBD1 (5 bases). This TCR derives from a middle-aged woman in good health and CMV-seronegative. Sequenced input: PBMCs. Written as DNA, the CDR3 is TGCGCCAGCAGCTTGGCCCTCGGGGGGACTGAAGCTTTCTTT. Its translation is CASSLALGGTEAFF.